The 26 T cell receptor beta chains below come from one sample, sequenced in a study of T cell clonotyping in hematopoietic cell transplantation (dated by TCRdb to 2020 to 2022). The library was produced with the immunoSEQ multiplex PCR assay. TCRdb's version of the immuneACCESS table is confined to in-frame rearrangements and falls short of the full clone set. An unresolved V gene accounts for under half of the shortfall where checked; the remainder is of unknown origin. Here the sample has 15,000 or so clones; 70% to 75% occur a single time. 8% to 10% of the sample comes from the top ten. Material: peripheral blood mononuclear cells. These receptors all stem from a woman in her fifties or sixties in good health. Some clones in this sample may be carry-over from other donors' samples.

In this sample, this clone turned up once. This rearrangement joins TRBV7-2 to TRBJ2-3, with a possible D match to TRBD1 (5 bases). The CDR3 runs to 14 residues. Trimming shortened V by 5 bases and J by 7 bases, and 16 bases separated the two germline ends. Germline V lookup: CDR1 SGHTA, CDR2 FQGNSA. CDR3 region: CASSLGQGRNTQYF. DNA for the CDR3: TGTGCCAGCAGCCTTGGGCAGGGAAGGAATACGCAGTATTTT.

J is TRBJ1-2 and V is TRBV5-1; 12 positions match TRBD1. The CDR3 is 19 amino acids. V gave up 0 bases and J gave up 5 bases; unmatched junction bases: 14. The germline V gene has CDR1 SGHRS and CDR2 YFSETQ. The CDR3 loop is CASSLEPPGTGGGRYGYTF. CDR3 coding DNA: TGCGCCAGCAGCTTGGAACCCCCCGGGACAGGGGGCGGGCGGTATGGCTACACCTTC.

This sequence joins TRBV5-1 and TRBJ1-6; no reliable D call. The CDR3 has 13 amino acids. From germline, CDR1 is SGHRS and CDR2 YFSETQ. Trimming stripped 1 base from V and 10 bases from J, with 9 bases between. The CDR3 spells CASSLFSFSPLHF. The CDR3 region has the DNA TGCGCCAGCAGCTTGTTTAGTTTCTCACCCCTCCACTTT.

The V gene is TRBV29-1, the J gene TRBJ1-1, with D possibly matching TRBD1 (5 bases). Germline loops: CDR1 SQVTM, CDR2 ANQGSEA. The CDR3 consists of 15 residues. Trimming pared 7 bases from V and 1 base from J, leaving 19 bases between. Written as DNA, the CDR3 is TGCAGCGCGCGATACGGGGAGGGACCGAACACTGAAGCTTTCTTT. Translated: CSARYGEGPNTEAFF.

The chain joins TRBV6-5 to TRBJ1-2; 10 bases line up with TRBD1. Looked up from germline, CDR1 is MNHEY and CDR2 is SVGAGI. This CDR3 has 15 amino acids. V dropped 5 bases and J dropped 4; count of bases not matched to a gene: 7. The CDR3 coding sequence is TGTGCCAGCAGTACGCGACAGGGGGCGAGCTATGGCTACACCTTC. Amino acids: CASSTRQGASYGYTF.

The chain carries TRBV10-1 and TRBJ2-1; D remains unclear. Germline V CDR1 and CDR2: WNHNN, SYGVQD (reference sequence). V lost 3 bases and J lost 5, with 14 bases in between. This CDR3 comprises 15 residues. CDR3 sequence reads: CASSDHSTCHNEQFF. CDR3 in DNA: TGCGCCAGCAGTGATCACAGCACTTGCCACAATGAGCAGTTCTTC.

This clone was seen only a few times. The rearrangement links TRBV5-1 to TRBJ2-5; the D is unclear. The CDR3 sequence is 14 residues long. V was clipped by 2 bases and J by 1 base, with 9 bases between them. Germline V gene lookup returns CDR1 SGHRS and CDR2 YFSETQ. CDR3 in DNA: TGCGCCAGCAGCTTCCTGGGCAGCCAAGAGACCCAGTACTTC. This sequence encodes CASSFLGSQETQYF.

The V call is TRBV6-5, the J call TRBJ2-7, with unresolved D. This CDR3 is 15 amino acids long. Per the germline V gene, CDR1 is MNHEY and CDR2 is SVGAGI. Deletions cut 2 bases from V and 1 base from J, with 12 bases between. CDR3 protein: CASSYGSLGSYEQYF. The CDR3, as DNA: TGTGCCAGCAGTTACGGCTCTCTGGGTTCCTACGAGCAGTACTTC.

The CDR3 DNA reads as TGTGCCAGCAGTGCGGAGACTGGTTTAAAACTGTTTTTT. Translating gives CASSAETGLKLFF. This rearrangement joins TRBV2 to TRBJ1-4, with D hard to call. Per germline, CDR1 SNHLY and CDR2 FYNNEI. V lost 4 bases and J 10 bases, leaving 13 bases between the germline ends. CDR3 length: 13 amino acids.

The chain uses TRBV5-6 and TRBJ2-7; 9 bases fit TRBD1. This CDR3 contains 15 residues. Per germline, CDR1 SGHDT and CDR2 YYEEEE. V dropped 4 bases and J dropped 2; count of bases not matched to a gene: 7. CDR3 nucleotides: TGTGCCAGCAGCGCTGGGGACAGGGAGCCCTACGAGCAGTACTTC. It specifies CASSAGDREPYEQYF. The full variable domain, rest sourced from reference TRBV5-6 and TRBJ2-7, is DAGVTQSPTHLIKTRGQQVTLRCSPKSGHDTVSWYQQALGQGPQFIFQYYEEEERQRGNFPDRFSGHQFPNYSSELNVNALLLGDSALYLCASSAGDREPYEQYFGPGTRLTVT.

The CDR3 protein is CASSKDSNYGYTF. The CDR3 nucleotides are TGTGCCAGCAGCAAGGACAGTAACTATGGCTACACCTTC. The chain has TRBV9 and TRBJ1-2; D possibly corresponds to TRBD1 (6 bases). Trimming cost V 4 bases and J 1 base, with 8 bases left between them. The CDR3 is 13 residues long. Germline CDR1 and CDR2: SGDLS and YYNGEE.

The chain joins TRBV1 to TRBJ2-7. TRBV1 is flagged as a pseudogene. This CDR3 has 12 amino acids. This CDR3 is CTSSQGIYEQYF. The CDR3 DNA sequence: TGCACCAGCAGCCAAGGGATCTACGAGCAGTACTTC.

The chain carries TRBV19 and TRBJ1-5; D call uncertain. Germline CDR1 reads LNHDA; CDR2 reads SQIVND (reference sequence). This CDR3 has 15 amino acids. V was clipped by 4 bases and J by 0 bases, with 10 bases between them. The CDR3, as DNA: TGTGCCAGTAGTAAACAGCTGTATAGCAATCAGCCCCAGCATTTT. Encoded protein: CASSKQLYSNQPQHF.

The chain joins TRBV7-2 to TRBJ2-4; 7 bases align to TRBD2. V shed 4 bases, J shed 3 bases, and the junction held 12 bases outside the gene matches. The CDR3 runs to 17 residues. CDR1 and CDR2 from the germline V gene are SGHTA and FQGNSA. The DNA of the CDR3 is TGTGCCAGCAGCTCTACGCAGCTAGCGGCATTCAAAAACATTCAGTACTTC. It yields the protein CASSSTQLAAFKNIQYF.

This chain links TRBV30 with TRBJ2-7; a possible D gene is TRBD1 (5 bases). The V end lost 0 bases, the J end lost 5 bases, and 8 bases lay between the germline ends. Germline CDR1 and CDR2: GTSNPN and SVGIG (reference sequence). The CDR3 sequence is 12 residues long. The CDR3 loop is CAWSVDSNEQYF. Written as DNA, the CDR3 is TGTGCCTGGAGTGTTGACAGTAACGAGCAGTACTTC.

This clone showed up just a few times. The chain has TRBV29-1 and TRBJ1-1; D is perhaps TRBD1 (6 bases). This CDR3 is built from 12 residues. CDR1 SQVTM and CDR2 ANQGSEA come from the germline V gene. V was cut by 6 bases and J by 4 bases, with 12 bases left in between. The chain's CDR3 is CSVQQGVTEAFF. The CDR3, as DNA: TGCAGCGTCCAACAGGGTGTCACTGAAGCTTTCTTT.

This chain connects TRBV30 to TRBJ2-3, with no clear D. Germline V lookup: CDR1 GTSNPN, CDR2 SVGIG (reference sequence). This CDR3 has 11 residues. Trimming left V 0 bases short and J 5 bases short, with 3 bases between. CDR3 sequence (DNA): TGTGCCTGGAGTGTCGAAGATACGCAGTATTTT. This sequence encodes CAWSVEDTQYF.

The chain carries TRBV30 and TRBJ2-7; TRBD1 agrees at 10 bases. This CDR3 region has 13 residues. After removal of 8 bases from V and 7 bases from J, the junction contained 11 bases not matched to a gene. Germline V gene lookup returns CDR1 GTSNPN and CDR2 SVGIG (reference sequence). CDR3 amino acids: CAIQTGGAREQYF. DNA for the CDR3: TGTGCCATACAGACAGGGGGCGCGAGGGAGCAGTACTTC.

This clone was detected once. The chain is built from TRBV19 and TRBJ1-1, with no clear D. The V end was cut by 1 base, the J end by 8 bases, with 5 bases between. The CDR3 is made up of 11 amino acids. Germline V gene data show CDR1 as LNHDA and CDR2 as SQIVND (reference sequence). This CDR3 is CASSIVTEAFF. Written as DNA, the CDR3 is TGTGCCAGTAGTATAGTGACAGAAGCTTTCTTT. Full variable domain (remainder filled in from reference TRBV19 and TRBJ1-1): DGGITQSPKYLFRKEGQNVTLSCEQNLNHDAMYWYRQDPGQGLRLIYYSQIVNDFQKGDIAEGYSVSREKKESFPLTVTSAQKNPTAFYLCASSIVTEAFFGQGTRLTVV.

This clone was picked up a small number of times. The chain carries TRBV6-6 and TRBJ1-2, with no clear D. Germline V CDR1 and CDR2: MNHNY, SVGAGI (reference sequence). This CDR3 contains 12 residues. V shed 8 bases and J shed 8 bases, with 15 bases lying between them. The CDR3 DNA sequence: TGTGCCAGCCGCACCGGGCCCGGGGGCTACACCTTC. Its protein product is CASRTGPGGYTF.

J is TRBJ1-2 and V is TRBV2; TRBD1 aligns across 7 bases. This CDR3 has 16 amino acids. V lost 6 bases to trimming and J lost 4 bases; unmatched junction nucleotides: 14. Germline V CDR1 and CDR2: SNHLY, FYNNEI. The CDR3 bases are TGTGCCAGCAGCTCCCTCCAGACAGGGTCTAGCTATGGCTACACCTTC. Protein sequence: CASSSLQTGSSYGYTF.

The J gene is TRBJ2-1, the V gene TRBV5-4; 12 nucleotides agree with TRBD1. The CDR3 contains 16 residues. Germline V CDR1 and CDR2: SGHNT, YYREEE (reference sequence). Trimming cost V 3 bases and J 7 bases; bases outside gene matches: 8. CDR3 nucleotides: TGTGCCAGCAGCTCGGGACAGGGGGCGTTGTGGAATGAGCAGTTCTTC. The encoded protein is CASSSGQGALWNEQFF.

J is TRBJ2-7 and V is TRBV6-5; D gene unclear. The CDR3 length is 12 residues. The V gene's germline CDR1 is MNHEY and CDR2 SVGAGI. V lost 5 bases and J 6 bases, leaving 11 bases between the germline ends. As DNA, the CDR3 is TGTGCCAGCAGTATCTTGCGTGGCGAGCAGTACTTC. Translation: CASSILRGEQYF.

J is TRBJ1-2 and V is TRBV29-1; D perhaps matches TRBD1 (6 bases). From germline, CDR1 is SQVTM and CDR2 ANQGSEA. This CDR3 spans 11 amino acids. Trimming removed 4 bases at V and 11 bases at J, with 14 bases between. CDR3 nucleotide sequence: TGCAGCGTTGGGCCAGGGGAGGCGTACACCTTC. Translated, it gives CSVGPGEAYTF.

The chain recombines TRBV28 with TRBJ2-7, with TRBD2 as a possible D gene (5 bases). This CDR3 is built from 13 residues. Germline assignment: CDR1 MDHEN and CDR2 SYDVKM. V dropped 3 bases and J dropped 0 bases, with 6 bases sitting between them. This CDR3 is CASSLGSSYEQYF. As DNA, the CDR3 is TGTGCCAGCAGTTTGGGGAGCTCCTACGAGCAGTACTTC.

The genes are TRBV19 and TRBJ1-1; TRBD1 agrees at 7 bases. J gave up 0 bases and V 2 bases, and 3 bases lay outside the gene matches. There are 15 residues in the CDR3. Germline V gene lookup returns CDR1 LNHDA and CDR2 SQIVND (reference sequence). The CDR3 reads CASSILGTVNTEAFF. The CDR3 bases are TGTGCCAGTAGTATATTGGGGACAGTGAACACTGAAGCTTTCTTT.